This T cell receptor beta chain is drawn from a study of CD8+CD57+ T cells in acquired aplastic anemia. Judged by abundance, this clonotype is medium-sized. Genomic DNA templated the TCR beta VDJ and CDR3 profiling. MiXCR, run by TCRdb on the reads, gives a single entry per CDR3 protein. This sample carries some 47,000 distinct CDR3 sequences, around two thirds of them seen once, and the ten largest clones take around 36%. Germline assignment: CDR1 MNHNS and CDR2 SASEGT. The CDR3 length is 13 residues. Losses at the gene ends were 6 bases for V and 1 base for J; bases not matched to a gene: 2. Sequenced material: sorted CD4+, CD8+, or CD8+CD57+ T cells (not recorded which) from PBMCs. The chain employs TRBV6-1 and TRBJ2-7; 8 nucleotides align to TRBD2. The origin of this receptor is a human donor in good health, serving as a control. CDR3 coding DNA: TGTGCCAGCAGACTAGCGGAGTCCTACGAGCAGTACTTC. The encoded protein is CASRLAESYEQYF.